The 22 T cell receptor beta chains in this list originate from one sample, sequenced in a study of blood T cells in healthy people across ages. Using a J-beta primer mix together with a sample-barcoded 5' primer, a second PCR was run for roughly 6 to 12 cycles. One entry per CDR3 protein results from TCRdb running MiXCR on the 5' RACE reads. Of hundreds of thousands of distinct CDR3 sequences listed, around a fifth are singletons. Source material: blood. Receptors were obtained from a man in his sixties or seventies in good health.

The chain joins TRBV6-1 to TRBJ2-5; TRBD2 agrees at 7 bases. Unmatched junction bases numbered 6, after V lost 0 bases and J lost 2 bases. The CDR3 consists of 16 residues. Germline values: CDR1 MNHNS, CDR2 SASEGT. The CDR3 coding sequence is TGTGCCAGCAGTGAAGCTCCTAGCGGTCCGCAAGAGACCCAGTACTTC. This codes for CASSEAPSGPQETQYF.

This clonotype was detected a few times. The chain is built from TRBV29-1 and TRBJ2-2, with D possibly matching TRBD1 (6 bases). In germline, CDR1 is SQVTM, CDR2 ANQGSEA. V gave up 4 bases and J gave up 5 bases, with 14 bases separating them. The CDR3 is made up of 14 amino acids. CDR3 bases: TGCAGCGTTGGAGGGGGAAGCGAAACCGGGGAGCTGTTTTTT. Residues: CSVGGGSETGELFF.

This clonotype has just a few counts. The rearrangement joins TRBV5-4 to TRBJ2-3; D is uncertain. The CDR3 is 13 residues long. V lost 1 base and J lost 6, with 9 bases in between. Germline V gene sequence: CDR1 SGHNT, CDR2 YYREEE (reference sequence). The chain's CDR3 is CASSLSPRDTQYF. CDR3 sequence (DNA): TGTGCCAGCAGCTTGTCTCCCCGGGATACGCAGTATTTT.

The V call is TRBV29-1, the J call TRBJ2-7, with 7 bases lining up with TRBD1. This CDR3 region has 15 residues. Germline loops: CDR1 SQVTM, CDR2 ANQGSEA. V was pared by 2 bases and J by 3 bases, with 10 bases of the junction left unmatched. Here the CDR3 DNA reads TGCAGCGTTGAACACGTCAGGGGGTCTCTCTACGAGCAGTACGTC. The encoded protein is CSVEHVRGSLYEQYV.

V and J are TRBV6-2 or TRBV6-3 and TRBJ2-7; possibly TRBD1 for D (6 bases). The CDR3 runs 12 residues. The germline V and J ends were trimmed by 7 bases and 4 bases, with 11 bases remaining between them. The germline gives CDR1 MNHEY, CDR2 SVGEGT. The CDR3 here is CASIKDRYEQYV. Here the CDR3 DNA reads TGTGCCAGCATTAAAGACAGGTACGAGCAGTACGTC.

The chain recombines TRBV4-1 with TRBJ2-1; 8 bases map to TRBD2. With 1 base clipped from V and 4 bases from J, the junction kept 6 bases outside the gene matches. Germline V lookup: CDR1 MGHRA, CDR2 YSYEKL. CDR3 length equals 16 residues. The CDR3 sequence is CASSQGASGLYNEQFF. The CDR3 coding sequence is TGCGCCAGCAGCCAAGGGGCTAGCGGGCTTTACAATGAGCAGTTCTTC.

The V call is TRBV18, the J call TRBJ2-7; a weak D match, TRBD1 (6 bases). Per the germline V gene, CDR1 is KGHSH and CDR2 is LQKENI. With 1 base removed from V and 0 bases from J, the gap between germline ends came to 10 bases. The CDR3 length is 15 residues. In DNA form, the CDR3 reads TGTGCCAGCTCACCACTTACAGGGACCTCCTACGAGCAGTACTTC. Translation gives CASSPLTGTSYEQYF.

In its sample, this clonotype was seen many times. V and J are TRBV4-2 and TRBJ2-1; TRBD1 or TRBD2 may be the D gene (5 bases each). Trimming took 1 base from V and 0 from J, leaving 7 bases between them. This CDR3 spans 15 amino acids. Germline V gene data show CDR1 as LGHNA and CDR2 as YNFKEQ. The CDR3 protein is CASSQGGSSYNEQFF. The CDR3 nucleotides are TGTGCCAGCAGCCAAGGGGGGAGCTCCTACAATGAGCAGTTCTTC.

The chain combines TRBV12-3 or TRBV12-4 with TRBJ1-6; D is ambiguous. The CDR3 length is 13 residues. Trimming removed 3 bases at V and 6 bases at J, with 6 bases between. CDR3 nucleotides: TGTGCCAGCAGTTTGGCCAGTAATTCACCCCTCCACTTT. The encoded protein is CASSLASNSPLHF.

This clonotype was observed many times. The rearrangement joins TRBV9 to TRBJ2-1, with D perhaps matching TRBD2 (7 bases). The CDR3 is 15 residues long. In germline, CDR1 is SGDLS, CDR2 YYNGEE. Trimming removed 0 bases from V and 9 bases from J, with 16 bases in between. The CDR3: CASSVEPRGGGEQFF. The CDR3 DNA reads as TGTGCCAGCAGCGTAGAACCACGAGGGGGGGGTGAGCAGTTCTTC.

This rearrangement joins TRBV5-1 to TRBJ2-5; 10 bases agree with TRBD2. The CDR3 covers 16 residues. The germline V gene has CDR1 SGHRS and CDR2 YFSETQ. V lost 2 bases to trimming and J lost 4 bases; unmatched junction nucleotides: 8. The CDR3 protein is CASSLILAGIRETQYF. The CDR3 coding sequence is TGCGCCAGCAGCTTAATACTAGCGGGGATCCGAGAGACCCAGTACTTC.

The chain uses TRBV6-5 and TRBJ2-3; possibly TRBD2 for D (6 bases). CDR3 length equals 15 residues. CDR1 and CDR2 (germline): MNHEY, SVGAGI. V was cut by 4 bases and J by 0 bases, with 11 bases left in between. CDR3 in DNA: TGTGCCAGCAGTTTATGGGGGGACAGCACAGATACGCAGTATTTT. Translation: CASSLWGDSTDTQYF.

This clonotype occurred a few times. The V gene is TRBV12-3 or TRBV12-4, the J gene TRBJ2-7; 10 positions match TRBD1. The DNA end is more similar to TRBJ2-1, so the J call may be wrong. This CDR3 has 14 amino acids. The CDR3 region is CASSLRQGAFEQFF. The CDR3, as DNA: TGTGCCAGCAGTTTGAGACAGGGGGCTTTTGAGCAGTTCTTC.

This clonotype has a handful of counts. The chain links TRBV5-1 to TRBJ2-3; the match to TRBD1 covers 8 bases. The CDR3 contains 17 residues. From germline, CDR1 is SGHRS and CDR2 YFSETQ. The J segment lost 4 bases and the V segment lost 6 bases, leaving 16 bases of the junction unmatched. DNA of the CDR3: TGCGCCAGCAAGGAGGGACAGGTTGGAATTTCGGCAGATACGCAGTATTTT. Translated: CASKEGQVGISADTQYF.

This clonotype was counted between two and nine times. The genes are TRBV4-2 and TRBJ2-3; D remains unclear. The germline gives CDR1 LGHNA, CDR2 YNFKEQ. The CDR3 contains 15 residues. Trimming removed 1 base from V and 2 bases from J, with 10 bases in between. Here the CDR3 reads CASSQAAIPTDTQYF. CDR3 DNA sequence: TGTGCCAGCAGCCAAGCGGCTATTCCCACAGATACGCAGTATTTT.

The sample holds a few counts of this clonotype. The V and J genes are TRBV3-1 and TRBJ2-7; a possible D gene is TRBD2 (5 bases). The V gene's germline CDR1 is LGHDT and CDR2 YNNKEL (reference sequence). V was pared by 1 base and J by 1 base, with 8 bases between. The CDR3 is 14 residues long. CDR3 DNA: TGTGCCAGCAGCCAAGGTACGGGATCCTACGAGCAGTACGTC. Translated: CASSQGTGSYEQYV.

In this sample, this clonotype turned up a few times. The genes are TRBV7-2 and TRBJ1-1, with D maybe TRBD1 (6 bases). V was clipped by 4 bases and J by 4 bases, with 13 bases between them. This CDR3 spans 14 amino acids. Per germline, CDR1 SGHTA and CDR2 FQGNSA. DNA for the CDR3: TGTGCCAGCAGCTCCGCTCAGGGGAGCACTGAAGCTTTCTTT. This gives the protein CASSSAQGSTEAFF.

This clonotype showed up many times. The genes are TRBV5-1 and TRBJ2-1, with 12 bases lining up with TRBD2. In germline, CDR1 is SGHRS, CDR2 YFSETQ. V shed 3 bases, J shed 4 bases, and the junction held 2 bases outside the gene matches. The CDR3 spans 15 residues. The CDR3: CASSWTSGVYNEQFF. The CDR3 DNA is TGCGCCAGCAGCTGGACTAGCGGGGTTTACAATGAGCAGTTCTTC.

This chain links TRBV5-1 with TRBJ1-2; 10 bases fit TRBD1. The CDR3 totals 16 residues. V gave up 0 bases and J gave up 8 bases; unmatched junction bases: 10. Looked up from germline, CDR1 is SGHRS and CDR2 is YFSETQ. CDR3 bases: TGCGCCAGCAGCTTGGAGGGGACAGGGGAAATCGGCGGCTACACCTTC. Translating it yields CASSLEGTGEIGGYTF.

The rearrangement joins TRBV29-1 to TRBJ1-2; 9 positions agree with TRBD1. Germline V gene lookup returns CDR1 SQVTM and CDR2 ANQGSEA. After removal of 5 bases from V and 8 bases from J, the junction contained 6 bases not matched to a gene. CDR3 size: 12 residues. In DNA, the CDR3 is TGCAGCGTTACGGGACAGGGTTCCGGCTACACCTTC. Protein product: CSVTGQGSGYTF.

CDR3 nucleotides: TGCGCCAGCAGCGCCCTGGGACTGGAGGCCTACAATGAGCAGTTCTTC. This gives the protein CASSALGLEAYNEQFF. V and J are TRBV5-1 and TRBJ2-1; the D gene is possibly TRBD2 (6 bases). Germline loops: CDR1 SGHRS, CDR2 YFSETQ. The CDR3 runs to 16 residues. V was clipped by 4 bases and J by 2 bases, with 16 bases between them.

In this sample, this clonotype turned up many times. The chain carries TRBV12-3 or TRBV12-4 and TRBJ1-1; weak D call: TRBD1 (5 bases). The CDR3 loop spans 14 amino acids. The V and J ends lost 2 bases and 3 bases respectively, with 10 bases between them. The CDR3 DNA sequence: TGTGCCAGCAGTTTAAGGACACAGGACACTGAAGCTTTCTTT. Its translation is CASSLRTQDTEAFF.